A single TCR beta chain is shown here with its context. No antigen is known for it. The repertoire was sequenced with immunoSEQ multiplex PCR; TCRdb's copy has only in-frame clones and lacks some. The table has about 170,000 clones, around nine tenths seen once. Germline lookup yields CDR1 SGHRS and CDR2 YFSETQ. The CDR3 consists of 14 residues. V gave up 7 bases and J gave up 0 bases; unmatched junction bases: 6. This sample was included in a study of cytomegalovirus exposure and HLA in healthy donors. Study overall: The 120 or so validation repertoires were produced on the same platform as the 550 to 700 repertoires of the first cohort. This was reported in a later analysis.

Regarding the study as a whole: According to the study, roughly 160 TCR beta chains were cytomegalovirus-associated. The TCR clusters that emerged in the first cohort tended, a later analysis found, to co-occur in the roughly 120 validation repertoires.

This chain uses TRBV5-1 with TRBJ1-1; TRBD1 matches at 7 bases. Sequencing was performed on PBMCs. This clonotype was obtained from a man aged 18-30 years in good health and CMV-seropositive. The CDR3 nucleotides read TGCGCCAGCGGGCTTGGACAGGTGAACACTGAAGCTTTCTTT. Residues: CASGLGQVNTEAFF.